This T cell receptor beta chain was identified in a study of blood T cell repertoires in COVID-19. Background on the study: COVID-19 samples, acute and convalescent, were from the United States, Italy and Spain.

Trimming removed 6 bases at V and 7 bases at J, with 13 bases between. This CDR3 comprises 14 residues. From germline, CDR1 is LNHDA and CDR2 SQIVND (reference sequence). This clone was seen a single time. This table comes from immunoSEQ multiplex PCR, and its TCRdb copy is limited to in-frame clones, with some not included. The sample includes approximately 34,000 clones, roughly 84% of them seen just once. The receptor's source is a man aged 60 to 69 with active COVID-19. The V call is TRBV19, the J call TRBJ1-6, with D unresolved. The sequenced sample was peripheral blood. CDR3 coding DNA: TGTGCCAGTAGGATTGAAGTGGGCAATTCACCCCTCCACTTT. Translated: CASRIEVGNSPLHF.